This TCR beta chain was sequenced for a study of blood T cell repertoires in COVID-19. Study in general: There were acute and convalescent COVID-19 samples, and they came from the United States, Italy and Spain. PBMCs, B-cell-depleted T cells, or T cells provided the cDNA or gDNA that made up the material.

In the original processing: Amplification from reference gene primers served as the basis for estimated nucleated cell counts. Repertoires were generated with immunoSEQ multiplex PCR, while TCRdb's copy carries only in-frame clones and drops some. The DNA was the basis for D and trimming; V, J and clone size are from that table. Of about 300,000 clones listed, about 84% are singletons. V dropped 4 bases and J dropped 10; count of bases not matched to a gene: 10. The germline V gene encodes CDR1 SGHRS and CDR2 YFSETQ. This CDR3 has 13 amino acids. The chain uses TRBV5-1 and TRBJ1-1; 7 positions match TRBD1. Material: peripheral blood. The receptor was derived from a woman aged 45-60 years with acute or convalescent COVID-19. The CDR3 DNA reads TGCGCCAGCAGCCCCGGACAGGAAAAGGTAGCTTTCTTT. This gives the protein CASSPGQEKVAFF.